The rows below give T cell receptor beta chains drawn from one sample of a study of control samples from healthy donors and cancer patients. TCRdb keeps only in-frame clones here, not all; method: immunoSEQ multiplex PCR. This table has 20,000 to 25,000 clones, 75% to 90% appearing once. Sequencing used PBMCs. The receptors here all came from a man between 60 and 75 years old with head and neck cancer. The CDR3 runs from the conserved cysteine through the conserved F or W. Each record gives: V gene, clone size, D gene, J gene, CDR3 protein, CDR3 DNA. A D gene is named only where the DNA matches it firmly. The size entry is marked missing in some rows and otherwise reads once, few, many or a size class.

V: TRBV7-9
size: .
D: TRBD2
J: TRBJ2-7
CDR3: CASRQLAGESYEQYF
DNA: TGTGCCAGCAGACAGCTAGCGGGAGAGTCCTACGAGCAGTACTTC

V: TRBV11-1
size: .
D: .
J: TRBJ1-1
CDR3: CASSLLPNTEAFF
DNA: TGTGCCAGCAGCTTACTTCCGAACACTGAAGCTTTCTTT

V: TRBV19
size: once
D: .
J: TRBJ1-1
CDR3: CASNPGTGNTEAFF
DNA: TGTGCCAGTAATCCCGGGACCGGGAACACTGAAGCTTTCTTT

V: TRBV5-1
size: .
D: TRBD2
J: TRBJ2-5
CDR3: CASSHLSGSETQYF
DNA: TGCGCCAGCAGTCATCTTAGCGGGTCAGAGACCCAGTACTTC

V: TRBV7-9
size: .
D: .
J: TRBJ1-3
CDR3: CASRGPTENPIYF
DNA: TGTGCCAGCAGAGGGCCGACAGAGAACCCCATATATTTT

V: TRBV2
size: .
D: .
J: TRBJ1-3
CDR3: CASSEGTAPGNTIYF
DNA: TGTGCCAGCAGTGAAGGGACAGCCCCTGGAAACACCATATATTTT

V: TRBV4-1
size: .
D: TRBD2
J: TRBJ2-3
CDR3: CASSQDDSGGTDTQYF
DNA: TGCGCCAGCAGCCAAGATGACAGCGGGGGCACAGATACGCAGTATTTT

V: TRBV11-2
size: .
D: TRBD1
J: TRBJ1-1
CDR3: CASSPGTGFMNTEAFF
DNA: TGTGCCAGCAGCCCCGGGACAGGATTCATGAACACTGAAGCTTTCTTT

V: TRBV27
size: .
D: .
J: TRBJ1-3
CDR3: CASSLRGISGNTIYF
DNA: TGTGCCAGCAGTTTAAGGGGAATCTCTGGAAACACCATATATTTT

V: TRBV7-9
size: few
D: .
J: TRBJ2-3
CDR3: CASSSYFDDTQYF
DNA: TGTGCCAGCAGCTCCTACTTCGACGATACGCAGTATTTT